The next 9 T cell receptor beta chains were all read from a single sample in a study of beta chain features in type 1 diabetes. The study's findings and limits: When Type 1 diabetes patients were examined, their TCRB CDR3s proved moderately but significantly shorter in all four CD4+ subsets.

Every bit of the isolated RNA underwent reverse transcription, so sequencing read expressed TCRB transcripts. Sequenced by immunoSEQ multiplex PCR; TCRdb stores in-frame clones only, minus some. Here the sample spans hundreds of thousands of clones, around an eighth being singletons. Their specific antigens are unknown. Sequencing was done on a sample of naive CD4+ T cells from blood. The source is a man aged 18 to 30 with type 1 diabetes.

This clone has more than one count but fewer than ten. Other DNA sequences in the sample encode the same CDR3. This sequence joins TRBV10-3 and TRBJ2-2; D is unresolved. The CDR3 length is 11 residues. V lost 4 bases to trimming and J lost 4 bases, with 1 base between them. Germline assignment: CDR1 ENHRY and CDR2 SYGVKD. Written as DNA, the CDR3 is TGTGCCATCAGTGCCACCGGGGAGCTGTTTTTT. Encoded protein: CAISATGELFF.

A word on this clone: Compared with germline, one end of the junction differs, possibly owing to a read error. This chain links TRBV7-7 with TRBJ2-3, with 15 bases lining up with TRBD2. CDR1 and CDR2 (germline): SSHAT, FNYEAQ (reference sequence). The CDR3 loop spans 22 amino acids. The DNA of the CDR3 is TGTGCTAGCAGCTTATGGCTTACCGGGACTAGCGGGGGGCCACAAAGCACAGATACGCAGTATTTT. It codes for CASSLWLTGTSGGPQSTDTQYF.

This rearrangement joins TRBV5-1 to TRBJ2-7, with D tentatively TRBD2 (6 bases). CDR3 size: 15 residues. V dropped 2 bases and J dropped 5 bases, with 17 bases sitting between them. CDR1 is SGHRS and CDR2 is YFSETQ in the germline V gene. The chain's CDR3 is CASSFARTGEDEQYF. The CDR3 DNA follows: TGCGCCAGCAGCTTTGCTAGGACGGGGGAGGACGAGCAGTACTTC.

V is TRBV4-2 and J is TRBJ2-1, with 11 bases identical to TRBD2. The CDR3 length is 15 residues. V lost 3 bases, J lost 8 bases, and 6 bases stayed unmatched. Germline CDR1 reads LGHNA; CDR2 reads YNFKEQ. CDR3 DNA sequence: TGTGCCAGCAGCCACGGGACTAGCGGTTTTTATGAGCAGTTCTTC. The encoded protein is CASSHGTSGFYEQFF.

The chain uses TRBV6-1 and TRBJ1-2, with 12 positions matching TRBD1. Per germline, CDR1 MNHNS and CDR2 SASEGT. Trimming cost V 7 bases and J 2 bases; bases outside gene matches: 2. CDR3 size: 14 residues. CDR3 protein: CASMGTGGNYGYTF. The CDR3 DNA reads TGTGCCAGCATGGGGACAGGGGGCAACTATGGCTACACCTTC.

The CDR3 region is CASNSQGDNTEAFF. The CDR3 DNA is TGTGCCAGCAATTCCCAGGGGGATAACACTGAAGCTTTCTTT. V gene TRBV11-2 combines with J gene TRBJ1-1; 7 bases map to TRBD1. The CDR3 has 14 amino acids. After removal of 7 bases from V and 2 bases from J, the junction contained 7 bases not matched to a gene. Germline CDR1 and CDR2: SGHAT and FQNNGV.

This chain joins TRBV9 and TRBJ1-1; no firm D call. CDR3 length: 15 amino acids. Deletions cut 0 bases from V and 0 bases from J, with 9 bases between. The germline CDR1 and CDR2 sequences are SGDLS and YYNGEE. This CDR3 is CASSVVGVMNTEAFF. CDR3 sequence (DNA): TGTGCCAGCAGCGTAGTTGGAGTCATGAACACTGAAGCTTTCTTT.

There are a few counts of this clone. V is TRBV29-1 and J is TRBJ2-1; 11 nucleotides align to TRBD1. J gave up 4 bases and V 7 bases, and 9 bases lay outside the gene matches. The CDR3 has 15 amino acids. Germline assignment: CDR1 SQVTM and CDR2 ANQGSEA. The CDR3 bases are TGCAGCGATCTGACCTGGGACAGGGGGTACAATGAGCAGTTCTTC. It encodes CSDLTWDRGYNEQFF.

This clone was observed a few times. The chain carries TRBV6-1 and TRBJ1-1; TRBD1 matches at 8 bases. The ends lost 2 bases at V and 7 bases at J; junction bases unmatched: 3. CDR3 length: 13 amino acids. The germline CDR1 and CDR2 sequences are MNHNS and SASEGT. CDR3 DNA sequence: TGTGCCAGCAGTGAAAGGGACAGGCGTGAAGCTTTCTTT. Protein sequence: CASSERDRREAFF.